These T cell receptor beta chains were read from a single sample in a study of T cell repertoires in cytomegalovirus infection. Their antigen targets remain unknown. TCRdb analysed the reads with MiXCR anew, one entry per CDR3 protein. The sample has around 770,000 distinct CDR3 sequences; almost 30% are singletons. Source: cultured CD8+ T cells from PBMCs, taken from culture after CMV antigen stimulation. The receptors come from a human donor in good health (CMV status not recorded). Some clones in this sample may be carry-over from other donors' samples. Both conserved end residues are trimmed from each CDR3. The order of the fields is CDR3 length, J gene, V gene, CDR3 protein.

>13|TRBJ2-3|TRBV5-6
ASSFSDIYTDTQY
>17|TRBJ2-1|TRBV7-6
ASSLMPRVDMRLGNEQF
>14|TRBJ2-6|TRBV29-1
SVEDQEGGGANVLT
>11|TRBJ2-1|TRBV7-6
ASSFTGGDEQF
>12|TRBJ1-1|TRBV7-2
ASSSYLRTGEAF
>12|TRBJ1-2|TRBV7-6
ASSLEAPLLGYT
>15|TRBJ1-4|TRBV27
ASSFWRPGVELEKLF
>12|TRBJ1-5|TRBV10-3
ASNTGDSNQPQH
>17|TRBJ2-7|TRBV12-5
ASGLVRHSTSGNPYEQY
>13|TRBJ2-5|TRBV18
ASSPRETVPETQY
>14|TRBJ2-5|TRBV7-9
ASSLVADGGRETQY
>13|TRBJ1-6|TRBV20-1
SAVRQSSYNSPLH
>9|TRBJ1-2|TRBV7-9
ASSSTRGYT
>11|TRBJ2-7|TRBV5-6
ASSGTSGYEQY
>12|TRBJ1-2|TRBV6-1
ATRDRGRDYGYT
>11|TRBJ1-2|TRBV7-9
ASSSSGSHGYT
>11|TRBJ2-1|TRBV12-3/TRBV12-4
ASTGMPYNEQF
>9|TRBJ1-4|TRBV27
ASSGGEKLF
>12|TRBJ2-1|TRBV27
ASIGTGGLNEQF
>12|TRBJ2-1|TRBV9
ASSLALAYNEQF
>10|TRBJ1-5|TRBV6-6
ASRNGGSSQH
>13|TRBJ2-7|TRBV9
ASSVEAGDFYEQY
>14|TRBJ2-1|TRBV20-1
SARGSVAGLYNEQF
>14|TRBJ2-2|TRBV27
ASSLSLQGMVGELF
>12|TRBJ2-5|TRBV12-5
ASGPYRGSETQY
>15|TRBJ2-3|TRBV7-2
ASSLAGLAGGTDTQY
>14|TRBJ2-7|TRBV7-9
ASSLEYREPAYEQY
>14|TRBJ2-4|TRBV7-9
ASRPDRSIAKNIQY
>13|TRBJ2-7|TRBV19
ASSWGGTSVYEQY
>12|TRBJ2-3|TRBV7-6
ASSREGPRDTQY
>13|TRBJ1-1|TRBV4-1
ASSPRSPGASEAF
>12|TRBJ1-3|TRBV7-6
ASTNNGGGNTIY
>14|TRBJ1-2|TRBV19
ASTPQGAFLYYGYT
>12|TRBJ1-2|TRBV10-3
AIRPSGQLYGYT
>8|TRBJ2-7|TRBV29-1
SVVRGEQY
>12|TRBJ2-7|TRBV4-2
ASSPGQTSYEQY
>14|TRBJ2-1|TRBV20-1
SAREPGQGAYNEQF
>13|TRBJ1-3|TRBV7-9
ASSGQGAAGNTIY
>13|TRBJ2-1|TRBV6-2/TRBV6-3
ASSYAGLAVNEQF
>13|TRBJ2-3|TRBV11-2
ASSLEGLSTDTQY
>13|TRBJ2-1|TRBV9
ASSPSGTPHNEQF
>13|TRBJ2-2|TRBV12-3/TRBV12-4
ASSSGTGPTGELF
>12|TRBJ2-3|TRBV6-5
ASSYSSAADTQY
>11|TRBJ2-5|TRBV24-1
ATSDPQEETQY
>11|TRBJ1-1|TRBV6-8
ASRLPGLTEAF
>14|TRBJ2-2|TRBV11-3
ASSPRSGWDTGELF
>15|TRBJ1-5|TRBV20-1
SAHAIGTEYSNQPQH
>12|TRBJ2-3|TRBV7-9
ATPGRANTDTQY
>14|TRBJ2-1|TRBV4-1
ASSPLRGESYNEQF
>12|TRBJ1-2|TRBV6-2/TRBV6-3
ASSYLSSNYGYT
>14|TRBJ2-2|TRBV11-2
ASSPDRGWDTGELF
>13|TRBJ2-1|TRBV7-9
ASSLRLGGYNEQF
>14|TRBJ2-5|TRBV28
ASTLGTAGSQETQY
>13|TRBJ2-3|TRBV20-1
SARDPAASTDTQY
>12|TRBJ1-5|TRBV12-3/TRBV12-4
ASSLLLSNQPQH